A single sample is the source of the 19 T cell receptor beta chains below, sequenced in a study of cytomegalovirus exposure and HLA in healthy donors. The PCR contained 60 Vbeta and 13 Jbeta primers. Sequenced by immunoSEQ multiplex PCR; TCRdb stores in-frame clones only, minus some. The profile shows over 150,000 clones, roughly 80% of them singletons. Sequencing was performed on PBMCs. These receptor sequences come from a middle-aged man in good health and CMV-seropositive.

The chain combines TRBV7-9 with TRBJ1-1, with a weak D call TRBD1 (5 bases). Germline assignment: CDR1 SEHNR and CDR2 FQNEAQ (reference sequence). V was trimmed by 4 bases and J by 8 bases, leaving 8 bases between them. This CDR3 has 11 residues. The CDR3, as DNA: TGTGCCAGCAGCTCAACAGGAGAAGCTTTCTTT. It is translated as CASSSTGEAFF.

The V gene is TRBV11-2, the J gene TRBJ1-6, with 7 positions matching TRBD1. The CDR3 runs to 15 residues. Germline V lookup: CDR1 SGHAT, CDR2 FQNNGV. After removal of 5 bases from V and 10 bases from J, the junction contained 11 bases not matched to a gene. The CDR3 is CASSPGQVNGSPLHF. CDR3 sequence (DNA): TGTGCCAGCAGCCCTGGACAGGTTAACGGGTCACCCCTCCACTTT.

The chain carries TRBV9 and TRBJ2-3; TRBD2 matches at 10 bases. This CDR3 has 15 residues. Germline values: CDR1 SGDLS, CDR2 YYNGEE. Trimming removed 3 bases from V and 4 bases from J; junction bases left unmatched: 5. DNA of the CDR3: TGTGCCAGCAGCGCTCTAGCGGGGGATGCAGATACGCAGTATTTT. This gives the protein CASSALAGDADTQYF.

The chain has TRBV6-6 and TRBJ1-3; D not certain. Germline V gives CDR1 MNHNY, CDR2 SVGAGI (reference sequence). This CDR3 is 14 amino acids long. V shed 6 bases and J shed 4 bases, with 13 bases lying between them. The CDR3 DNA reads TGTGCCAGCAGCCTCGGAGGGTTCGGAAACACCATATATTTT. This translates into CASSLGGFGNTIYF.

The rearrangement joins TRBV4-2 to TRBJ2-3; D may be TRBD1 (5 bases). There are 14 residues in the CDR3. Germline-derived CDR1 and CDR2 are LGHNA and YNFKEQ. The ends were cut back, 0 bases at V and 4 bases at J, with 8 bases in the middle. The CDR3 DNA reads TGTGCCAGCAGCCAAGATCTAGGGGCAGATACGCAGTATTTT. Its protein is CASSQDLGADTQYF.

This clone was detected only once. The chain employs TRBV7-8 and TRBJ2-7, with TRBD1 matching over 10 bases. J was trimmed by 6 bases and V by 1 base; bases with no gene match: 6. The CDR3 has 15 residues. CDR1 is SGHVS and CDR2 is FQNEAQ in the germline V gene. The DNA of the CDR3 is TGTGCCAGCAGCTTAGTTGGGACAGGGGATGCCGAGCAGTACTTC. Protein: CASSLVGTGDAEQYF.

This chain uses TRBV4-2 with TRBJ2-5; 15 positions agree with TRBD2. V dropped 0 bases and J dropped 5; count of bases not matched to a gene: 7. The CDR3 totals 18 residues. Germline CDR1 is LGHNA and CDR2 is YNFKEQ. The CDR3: CASSQDLGLAGGLETQYF. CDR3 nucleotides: TGTGCCAGCAGCCAAGATCTTGGACTAGCGGGGGGGCTGGAGACCCAGTACTTC.

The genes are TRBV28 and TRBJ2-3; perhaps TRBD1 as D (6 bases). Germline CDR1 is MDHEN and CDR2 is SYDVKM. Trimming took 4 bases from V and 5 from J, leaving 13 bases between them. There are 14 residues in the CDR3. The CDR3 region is CASSSTGTIDTQYF. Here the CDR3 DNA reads TGTGCCAGCAGTTCAACAGGGACGATAGATACGCAGTATTTT.

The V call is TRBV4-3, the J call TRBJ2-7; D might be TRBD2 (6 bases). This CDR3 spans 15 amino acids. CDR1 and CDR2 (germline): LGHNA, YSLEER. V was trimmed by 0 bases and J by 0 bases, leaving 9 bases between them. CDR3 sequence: CASSQDGGASYEQYF. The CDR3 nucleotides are TGCGCCAGCAGCCAAGATGGAGGGGCCTCCTACGAGCAGTACTTC.

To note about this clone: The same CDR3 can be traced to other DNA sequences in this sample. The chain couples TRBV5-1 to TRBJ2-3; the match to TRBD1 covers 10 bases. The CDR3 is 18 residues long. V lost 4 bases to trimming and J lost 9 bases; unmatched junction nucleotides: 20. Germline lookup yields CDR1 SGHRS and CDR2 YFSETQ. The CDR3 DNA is TGCGCCAGCAGCCTCACCCCGCCGGGACAGGGGACCGTTGGAACGCAGTATTTT. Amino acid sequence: CASSLTPPGQGTVGTQYF.

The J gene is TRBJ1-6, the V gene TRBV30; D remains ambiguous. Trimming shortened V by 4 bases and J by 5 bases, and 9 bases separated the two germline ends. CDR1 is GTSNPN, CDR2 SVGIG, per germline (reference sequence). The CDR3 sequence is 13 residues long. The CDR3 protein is CAWKTVDNSPLHF. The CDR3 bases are TGTGCCTGGAAAACAGTGGATAATTCACCCCTCCACTTT.

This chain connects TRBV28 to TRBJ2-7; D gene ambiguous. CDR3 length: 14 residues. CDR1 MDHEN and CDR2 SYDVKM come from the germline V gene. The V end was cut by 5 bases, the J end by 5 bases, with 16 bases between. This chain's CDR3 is CASSPLRQVHEQYF. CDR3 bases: TGTGCCAGCAGTCCTCTCCGGCAGGTACACGAGCAGTACTTC.

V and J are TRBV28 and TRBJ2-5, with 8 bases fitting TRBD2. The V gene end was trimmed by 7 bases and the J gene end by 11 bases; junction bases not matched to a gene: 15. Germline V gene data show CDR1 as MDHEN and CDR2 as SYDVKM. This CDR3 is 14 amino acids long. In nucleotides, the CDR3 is TGTGCCAGCATCGAAGGGTCCGCGCGGGGGGAGCAGTACTTC. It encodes CASIEGSARGEQYF.

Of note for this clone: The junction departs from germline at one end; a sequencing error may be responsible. CDR3 amino acids: CSSSYLGARNSNEKLFF. The DNA of the CDR3 is TGTTCCAGCAGCTACTTGGGAGCCAGAAACTCTAATGAAAAACTGTTTTTT. The rearrangement links TRBV7-9 to TRBJ1-4; D unresolved. From germline, CDR1 is SEHNR and CDR2 FQNEAQ (reference sequence). The CDR3 sequence is 17 residues long.

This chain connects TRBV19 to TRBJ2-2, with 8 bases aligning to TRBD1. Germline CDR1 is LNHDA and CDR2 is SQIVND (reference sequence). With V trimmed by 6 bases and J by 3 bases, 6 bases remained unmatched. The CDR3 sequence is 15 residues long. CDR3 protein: CASRAGQVYTGELFF. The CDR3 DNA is TGTGCCAGTAGGGCGGGACAGGTATACACCGGGGAGCTGTTTTTT.

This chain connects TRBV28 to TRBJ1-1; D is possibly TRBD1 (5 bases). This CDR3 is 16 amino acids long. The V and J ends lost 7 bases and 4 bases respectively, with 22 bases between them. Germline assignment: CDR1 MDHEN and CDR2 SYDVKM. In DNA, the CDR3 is TGTGCCAGCAAACCCCTGGGGGGTATGGGGACCACTGAAGCTTTCTTT. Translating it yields CASKPLGGMGTTEAFF.

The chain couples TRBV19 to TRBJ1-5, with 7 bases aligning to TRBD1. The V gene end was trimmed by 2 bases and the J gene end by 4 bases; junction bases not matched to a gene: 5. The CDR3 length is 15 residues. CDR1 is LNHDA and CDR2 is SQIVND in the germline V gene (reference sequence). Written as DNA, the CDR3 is TGTGCCAGTAGTATAAGGCAGGGGGTGAATCAGCCCCAGCATTTT. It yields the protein CASSIRQGVNQPQHF.

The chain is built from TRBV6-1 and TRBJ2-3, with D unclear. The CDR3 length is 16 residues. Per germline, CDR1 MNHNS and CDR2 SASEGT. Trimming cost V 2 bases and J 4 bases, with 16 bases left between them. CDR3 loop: CASSEQDSSWPDTQYF. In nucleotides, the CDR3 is TGTGCCAGCAGTGAACAAGACTCTTCATGGCCAGATACGCAGTATTTT.

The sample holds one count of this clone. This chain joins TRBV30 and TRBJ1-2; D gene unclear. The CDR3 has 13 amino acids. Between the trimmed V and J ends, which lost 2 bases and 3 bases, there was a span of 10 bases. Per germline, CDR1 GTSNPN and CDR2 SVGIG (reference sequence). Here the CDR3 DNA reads TGTGCCTGGAGTTGGGCCAAGGACTATGGCTACACCTTC. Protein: CAWSWAKDYGYTF.